This T cell receptor beta chain is drawn from a study of identical twins. General study findings and limits: Researchers reported excess low generation probability among twin-shared out-of-frame alpha sequences. Less excess twin sharing appeared in beta out-of-frame sequences. Cord blood beta clonotypes present at high abundance carried fewer insertions; no such pattern appeared in memory repertoires.

From the 5' RACE reads, TCRdb called clonotypes with MiXCR, one entry per CDR3 protein. The sample lists approximately 1.8 million distinct CDR3 sequences; under 35% were seen once. Deletions cut 6 bases from V and 1 base from J, with 18 bases between. This CDR3 has 15 amino acids. From germline, CDR1 is DFQATT and CDR2 SNEGSKA (reference sequence). This clonotype turned up a few times. The target antigen is unknown. The TCR comes from a newborn girl in good health. Sequencing was performed on cord blood. The chain links TRBV20-1 to TRBJ2-5; a weak D match, TRBD2 (6 bases). Here the CDR3 reads CSATRPLATQETQYF. The CDR3 coding sequence is TGCAGTGCCACCCGACCTCTAGCGACCCAAGAGACCCAGTACTTC.